This T cell receptor (beta chain) is from a study of T cell responses to AZD1222 COVID-19 vaccine. Study results and limitations: Most donors were white British and more were female, and clonal diversity was possibly underestimated. No day 14 peak samples; only post-peak repertoires were characterized.

Clones were read by immunoSEQ multiplex PCR, and TCRdb kept only the in-frame ones, dropping some. The sample yields approximately 80,000 clones, 70% to 90% seen once. As to this clone: Its antigen is currently unknown.

Germline-derived CDR1 and CDR2 are SGHTA and FQGNSA. This CDR3 comprises 16 residues. V lost 8 bases to trimming and J lost 0 bases, with 18 bases between them. The chain carries TRBV7-2 and TRBJ2-3, with D hard to call. The source material was peripheral blood, sampled on day 0 of MenACWY control vaccination. The sequence derives from an adult in good health. The CDR3 nucleotides are TGTGCCAGCGCCCCCGTATGGGCGGCTAGCACAGATACGCAGTATTTT. Protein product: CASAPVWAASTDTQYF.